The T cell receptor (beta chain) under discussion was sequenced for a study of T cells in Graves' hyperthyroidism and ophthalmopathy. Researchers took RNA transcripts and amplified the TCR beta CDR3 regions from them. TCR CDR3 underwent first-round RT-PCR with the HTBI primer set. From the multiplex PCR reads, TCRdb called clonotypes with MiXCR, one entry per CDR3 protein. The sample has 660,000 or so distinct CDR3 sequences, nearly 45% seen once; the top ten hold less than 8.5%. Based on clinical symptoms, serum thyroxine and TRAb, thyroid ultrasound and orbital computed tomography, diagnoses were reached. V shed 6 bases and J 1 base; nucleotides not matched to a gene: 8. The CDR3 is made up of 15 amino acids.

This chain links TRBV12-3 or TRBV12-4 with TRBJ2-5; 7 bases map to TRBD1. Sequencing was carried out using peripheral blood or thyroid tissue (not recorded which). The sequence came from an adult man with Graves' disease, either hyperthyroidism or ophthalmopathy (not recorded which). Written as DNA, the CDR3 is TGTGCCAGCAGCTCAGCGACAGGGATCCAAGAGACCCAGTACTTC. Its protein product is CASSSATGIQETQYF.